This T cell receptor (beta chain) is from a study of cytomegalovirus exposure and HLA in healthy donors. TCRdb's copy holds only in-frame clones and misses some; the assay was immunoSEQ multiplex PCR. The table lists over 150,000 clones, 86% of them singletons, with around 2.1% in the top ten. V was clipped by 5 bases and J by 4 bases; unmatched bases: 13. The CDR3 loop spans 17 amino acids. CDR1 SGHTA and CDR2 FQGNSA come from the germline V gene. The study, taken as a whole, reports: In vitro confirmation showed a few CMV-associated chains to be CMV antigen specific.

Regarding this clone: Its target is not known.

While the first cohort had fewer than 850 subjects, the donors belonged to the separate validation cohort of over a hundred subjects. Sequencing was performed on PBMCs. The chain recombines TRBV7-2 with TRBJ1-2, with TRBD1 matching over 10 bases. The TCR was taken from a human donor in good health. The CDR3 protein is CASSAPGQGRSGYGYTF. The CDR3 nucleotides are TGTGCCAGCAGCGCCCCGGGACAGGGGCGCTCGGGCTATGGCTACACCTTC. Using reference TRBV7-2 and TRBJ1-2 for the parts outside the CDR3, the full variable domain is GAGVSQSPSNKVTEKGKDVELRCDPISGHTALYWYRQSLGQGLEFLIYFQGNSAPDKSGLPSDRFSAERTGGSVSTLTIQRTQQEDSAVYLCASSAPGQGRSGYGYTFGSGTRLTVV.